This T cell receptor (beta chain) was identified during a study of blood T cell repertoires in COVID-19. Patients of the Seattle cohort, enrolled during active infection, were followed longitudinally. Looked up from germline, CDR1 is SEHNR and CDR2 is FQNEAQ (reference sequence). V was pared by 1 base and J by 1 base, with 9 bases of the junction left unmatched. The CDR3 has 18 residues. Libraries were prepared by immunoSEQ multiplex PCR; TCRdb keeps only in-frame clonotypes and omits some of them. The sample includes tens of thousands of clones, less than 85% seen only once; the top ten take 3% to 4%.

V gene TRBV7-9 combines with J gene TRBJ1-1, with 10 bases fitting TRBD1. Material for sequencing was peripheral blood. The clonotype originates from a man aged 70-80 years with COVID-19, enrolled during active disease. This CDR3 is CASSLGPGQGPSNTEAFF. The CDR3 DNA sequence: TGTGCCAGCAGCTTAGGTCCGGGACAGGGGCCCTCGAACACTGAAGCTTTCTTT.